One and the same sample provided the 26 T cell receptor beta chains below, sequenced in a study of identical twins. Each CDR3 protein is one row after TCRdb ran MiXCR on the 5' RACE reads. This table holds 1,800,000 or so distinct CDR3 sequences, roughly a third found once. What was sequenced was cord blood. These receptors came from a newborn girl in good health.

This clonotype appeared a few times. The chain employs TRBV20-1 and TRBJ1-6; the D is unclear. CDR1 DFQATT and CDR2 SNEGSKA come from the germline V gene (reference sequence). The CDR3 has 12 residues. Trimming removed 3 bases at V and 8 bases at J, with 8 bases between. CDR3 nucleotide sequence: TGCAGTGCTAGGGTACTTGATTCACCCCTCCACTTT. Its translation: CSARVLDSPLHF.

This chain uses TRBV18 with TRBJ2-3, with a tentative D call TRBD2 (7 bases). Germline values: CDR1 KGHSH, CDR2 LQKENI. Between the trimmed V and J ends, which lost 2 bases and 0 bases, there was a span of 15 bases. CDR3 length: 17 amino acids. The CDR3 reads CASSPYIAGASTDTQYF. CDR3 DNA: TGTGCCAGCTCACCATACATCGCGGGGGCAAGCACAGATACGCAGTATTTT.

This clonotype was found a few times. The V call is TRBV20-1, the J call TRBJ2-7; tentative D call: TRBD2 (5 bases). Germline V gene data show CDR1 as DFQATT and CDR2 as SNEGSKA (reference sequence). The CDR3 covers 13 residues. Deletions cut 3 bases from V and 3 bases from J, with 12 bases between. This chain's CDR3 is CSASIALDYEQYF. The CDR3, as DNA: TGCAGTGCTAGTATAGCGCTTGACTACGAGCAGTACTTC.

The chain has TRBV20-1 and TRBJ1-6; D uncertain. The CDR3 runs to 11 residues. Germline loops: CDR1 DFQATT, CDR2 SNEGSKA (reference sequence). Trimming stripped 4 bases from V and 10 bases from J, with 8 bases between. The CDR3 nucleotides are TGCAGTGCTACCCGTAGCTCACCCCTCCACTTT. The encoded protein is CSATRSSPLHF.

This clonotype turned up a few times. J is TRBJ2-1 and V is TRBV5-1; 7 nucleotides align to TRBD2. The J call may be incorrect, as the DNA end agrees better with TRBJ2-7. This CDR3 region has 15 residues. Germline V gene sequence: CDR1 SGHRS, CDR2 YFSETQ. As DNA, the CDR3 is TGCGCCAGCAGCTTGGCCGGGACTACTTACAATGAGCAGTACTTC. Protein sequence: CASSLAGTTYNEQYF.

This clonotype was found many times. The V call is TRBV9, the J call TRBJ2-1; no clear D gene. V was clipped by 5 bases and J by 0 bases, with 12 bases between them. Looked up from germline, CDR1 is SGDLS and CDR2 is YYNGEE. This CDR3 is 15 amino acids long. This CDR3 is CASSVDPSSYNEQFF. The CDR3 DNA sequence: TGTGCCAGCAGTGTCGACCCTAGCTCCTACAATGAGCAGTTCTTC.

This clonotype has just one count. The V gene is TRBV5-1, the J gene TRBJ2-4; D ambiguous. The tail of the sequence fits TRBJ2-7 better, so the J call may be wrong. The germline V gene encodes CDR1 SGHRS and CDR2 YFSETQ. CDR3 length: 13 residues. CDR3 coding DNA: TGCGCCAGCAGCTTGGGCAACAGATACGAGCAGTACTTC. Protein product: CASSLGNRYEQYF.

The chain combines TRBV7-9 with TRBJ2-1; tentative D call: TRBD1 (6 bases). The CDR3 is 16 residues long. The V end lost 3 bases, the J end lost 5 bases, and 17 bases lay between the germline ends. Germline V gene sequence: CDR1 SEHNR, CDR2 FQNEAQ (reference sequence). The CDR3 bases are TGTGCCAGCAGCTTTCCTGGGACACGAGTCCACAATGAGCAGTTCTTC. Encoded protein: CASSFPGTRVHNEQFF.

This clonotype was recorded at least ten times. This chain connects TRBV29-1 to TRBJ1-2; no definite D call. Germline CDR1 SQVTM, CDR2 ANQGSEA. The CDR3 is made up of 9 amino acids. V was shortened by 4 bases and J by 10 bases, with 7 bases between the two germline ends. The CDR3 sequence: CSVAGDYTF. CDR3 coding DNA: TGCAGCGTTGCTGGGGACTACACCTTC.

This clonotype was found once. The chain is built from TRBV6-5 and TRBJ2-3, with D possibly being TRBD2 (6 bases). Germline loops: CDR1 MNHEY, CDR2 SVGAGI. Trimming stripped 9 bases from V and 5 bases from J, with 21 bases between. The CDR3 covers 15 residues. The CDR3 region is CASQNGPGSGDTQYF. The DNA of the CDR3 is TGTGCCAGTCAGAACGGGCCCGGGAGTGGAGATACGCAGTATTTT.

This clonotype was detected a few times. The V gene is TRBV2, the J gene TRBJ2-3; 8 bases line up with TRBD2. Per the germline V gene, CDR1 is SNHLY and CDR2 is FYNNEI. V gave up 0 bases and J gave up 8 bases; unmatched junction bases: 10. CDR3 length equals 16 residues. The CDR3 sequence: CASSEALTSVGGTQYF. For the CDR3, the DNA is TGTGCCAGCAGTGAAGCGCTGACTAGCGTCGGGGGTACGCAGTATTTT.

There are many counts of this clonotype. The V and J genes are TRBV11-2 and TRBJ2-7, with D perhaps assigned TRBD1 or TRBD2 (5 bases each). CDR3 length: 15 amino acids. V lost 6 bases and J 3 bases, leaving 18 bases between the germline ends. Per germline, CDR1 SGHAT and CDR2 FQNNGV. In nucleotides, the CDR3 is TGTGCCAGCAGACCTGGGGGAGCGGTCATCTACGAGCAGTACTTC. Residues: CASRPGGAVIYEQYF.

This chain connects TRBV7-2 to TRBJ2-3; TRBD2 is a possible D gene (6 bases). Germline values: CDR1 SGHTA, CDR2 FQGNSA. Trimming removed 3 bases from V and 12 bases from J, with 19 bases in between. The CDR3 runs to 14 residues. The CDR3 loop is CASSLAGTSYIQYF. CDR3 DNA sequence: TGTGCCAGCAGCTTGGCCGGGACTTCCTATATTCAGTATTTT.

V usage is TRBV3-1 and J usage is TRBJ2-1; D perhaps matches TRBD2 (7 bases). Trimming took off 7 bases at V and 2 bases at J, with 15 bases between the two ends. CDR1 and CDR2 (germline): LGHDT, YNNKEL (reference sequence). The CDR3 consists of 15 residues. CDR3 nucleotide sequence: TGTGCCAGCACTTCGGGCGGGGGCACCTACAATGAGCAGTTCTTC. Amino acid sequence: CASTSGGGTYNEQFF.

The chain uses TRBV6-1 and TRBJ1-2; D may be TRBD1 (6 bases). Germline V gene data show CDR1 as MNHNS and CDR2 as SASEGT. The CDR3 extends over 16 amino acids. V lost 1 base and J 0 bases, leaving 12 bases between the germline ends. This CDR3 reads CASSEVPGASNYGYTF. The CDR3 DNA reads TGTGCCAGCAGTGAAGTCCCAGGGGCCTCTAACTATGGCTACACCTTC.

The gene calls are TRBV11-2 and TRBJ2-1, with TRBD2 matching 8 bases. J lost 5 bases, V lost 2 bases, and 8 bases had no gene match. The CDR3 sequence is 16 residues long. CDR1 and CDR2 (germline): SGHAT, FQNNGV. The CDR3 nucleotides are TGTGCCAGCAGCTTAAACATTGGCGGGGGGAACAATGAGCAGTTCTTC. Protein product: CASSLNIGGGNNEQFF.

The chain recombines TRBV4-2 with TRBJ1-5, with 8 bases identical to TRBD1. This CDR3 is built from 14 residues. V lost 0 bases and J lost 6; bases outside the gene matches: 1. The germline gives CDR1 LGHNA, CDR2 YNFKEQ. The CDR3 DNA reads as TGTGCCAGCAGCCAAGACAGGGGGCTTCAGCCCCAGCATTTT. Encoded protein: CASSQDRGLQPQHF.

The gene calls are TRBV6-1 and TRBJ2-5; possibly TRBD1 for D (6 bases). The CDR3 covers 14 residues. CDR1 is MNHNS and CDR2 is SASEGT in the germline V gene. Trimming shortened V by 7 bases and J by 4 bases, and 16 bases separated the two germline ends. CDR3 in DNA: TGTGCCAGCAATTTTGGAACAGGGAGAGAGACCCAGTACTTC. Amino acid sequence: CASNFGTGRETQYF.

The chain couples TRBV6-1 to TRBJ1-4; no reliable D call. The CDR3 covers 17 residues. Germline assignment: CDR1 MNHNS and CDR2 SASEGT. Trimming stripped 2 bases from V and 5 bases from J, with 18 bases between. The CDR3 loop reads CASSEYARVAGNEKLFF. The CDR3 DNA follows: TGTGCCAGCAGTGAATACGCACGGGTTGCGGGCAATGAAAAACTGTTTTTT.

CDR3 nucleotides: TGTGCCAGCAGCCACACGGCTGGAACTAATGAAAAACTGTTTTTT. This gives the protein CASSHTAGTNEKLFF. The V and J genes are TRBV4-2 and TRBJ1-4; no definite D call. Per the germline V gene, CDR1 is LGHNA and CDR2 is YNFKEQ. The CDR3 covers 15 residues. V lost 3 bases and J 1 base, leaving 9 bases between the germline ends.

This CDR3 reads CASSFREALGNEQYF. CDR3 coding DNA: TGCGCCAGCAGCTTCCGGGAGGCCCTCGGGAATGAGCAGTACTTC. The V call is TRBV5-1, the J call TRBJ2-7; 7 nucleotides line up with TRBD2. The CDR3 covers 15 residues. Germline CDR1 reads SGHRS; CDR2 reads YFSETQ. Trimming cost V 2 bases and J 7 bases; bases outside gene matches: 12.

The chain joins TRBV4-1 to TRBJ1-6; 12 bases fit TRBD1. CDR3 length: 18 amino acids. In germline, CDR1 is MGHRA, CDR2 YSYEKL. In nucleotides, the CDR3 is TGCGCTGGCAGCCAAGATCAGGGACAGGGGGCTTTGAATTCACCCCTCCACTTT. Its protein product is CAGSQDQGQGALNSPLHF.

This clonotype was seen only a few times. The chain carries TRBV14 and TRBJ2-5; D gene uncertain. Judging by the DNA end, TRBJ2-7 fits better; the J call may be wrong. There are 13 residues in the CDR3. Germline V gene data show CDR1 as SGHDN and CDR2 as FVKESK. The CDR3 DNA reads TGTGCCAGCAGCCAAGAACTCAGGAACGAGCAGTACTTC. This gives the protein CASSQELRNEQYF.

The chain couples TRBV7-9 to TRBJ2-4; 9 positions agree with TRBD1. The J call is uncertain, as TRBJ2-7 better fits the DNA end. This CDR3 is 18 amino acids long. In germline, CDR1 is SEHNR, CDR2 FQNEAQ (reference sequence). The DNA for the CDR3 is TGTGCCAGCAGCTTAGCTCAATTCCGGGACAGGGTGTCCTACGAGCAGTACTTC. Translation: CASSLAQFRDRVSYEQYF.

This chain connects TRBV5-1 to TRBJ2-7; weak D call: TRBD1 (5 bases). With 4 bases removed from V and 1 base from J, the gap between germline ends came to 18 bases. This CDR3 spans 16 amino acids. Germline CDR1 is SGHRS and CDR2 is YFSETQ. The chain's CDR3 is CASSHKRQSVSYEQYF. CDR3 in DNA: TGCGCCAGCAGCCACAAAAGACAGAGTGTTTCCTACGAGCAGTACTTC.

V usage is TRBV30 and J usage is TRBJ1-5, with TRBD1 matching over 7 bases. The CDR3 length is 14 residues. From germline, CDR1 is GTSNPN and CDR2 SVGIG (reference sequence). V trimming: 6 bases; J trimming: 3 bases; junction bases outside the gene matches: 8. The CDR3 nucleotides read TGTGCCTGTAATCCGGGACAGTCCAATCAGCCCCAGCATTTT. Its protein is CACNPGQSNQPQHF.